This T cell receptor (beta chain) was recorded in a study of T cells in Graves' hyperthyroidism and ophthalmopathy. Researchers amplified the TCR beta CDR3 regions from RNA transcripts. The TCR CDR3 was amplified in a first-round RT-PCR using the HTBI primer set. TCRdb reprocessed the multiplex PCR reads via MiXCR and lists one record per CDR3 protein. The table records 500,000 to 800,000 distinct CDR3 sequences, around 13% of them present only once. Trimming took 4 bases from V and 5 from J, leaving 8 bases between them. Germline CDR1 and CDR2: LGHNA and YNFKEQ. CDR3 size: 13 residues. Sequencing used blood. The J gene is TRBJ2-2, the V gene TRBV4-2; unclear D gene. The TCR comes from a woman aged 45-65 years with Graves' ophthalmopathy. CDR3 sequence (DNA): TGTGCCAGCAGCCCCCTTGATACCGGGGAGCTGTTTTTT. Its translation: CASSPLDTGELFF.